Listed here is a single T cell receptor (beta chain). Its antigen is still unknown. Base qualities were left out, and no much larger clone turns up one base away. In total, approximately 700 healthy bone marrow donors made up the cohort. All cohort members were sampled while nominally healthy, although unrecorded immune exposures were likely present. The donor tested CMV seronegative, placing the donor among the 350 or so seronegative members of the cohort. A peripheral blood sample was collected from each donor, and TCR beta sequencing was performed on peripheral blood mononuclear cells. The Qiagen DNeasy Blood Extraction Kit was used to extract genomic DNA from the blood cell samples. This sample is drawn from a study of cytomegalovirus exposure and HLA in healthy donors (dated by TCRdb to the late 2010s). With respect to the entire study: An earlier analysis of 587 of the donors reported 276 Gb of sequence data and some 110 million unique TCR beta sequences obtained from around 180 million T cells. Among about 360 genotyped donors of the cohort, an average of about 240,000 unique TCR beta nucleotide sequences were sequenced per donor, around 18% of them non-productive. An earlier analysis of fewer than 750 of the donors used high-throughput TCR beta sequencing to judge whether each TCR beta V gene segment behaved as functional or pseudogenic. The aim of the study was to test whether cataloging public T cell receptors could identify signatures of past pathogen exposure. To predict cytomegalovirus infection status, the study brought together high-throughput TCR immunosequencing, statistical association of individual TCRs with disease status, and machine learning. The study used immunosequencing to profile the T cell repertoires of under 700 subjects and linked those repertoires to cytomegalovirus serostatus. HLA typing included class I and class II loci at four-digit resolution. A later analysis re-examined previously published TCR beta repertoires from about 670 donors and added high-resolution HLA genotyping to investigate patterns of TCR occurrence. Alongside the repertoire data, information on donor age, sex, ethnicity and CMV serostatus was compiled. Along with the roughly 670-subject first cohort, a separate validation cohort of around 120 different subjects was used. All discovery cohort repertoires had been generated on a single sequencing platform. Of the roughly 390 genotyped donors, approximately 80% fell in the genetic ancestry cluster associated with self-reported Caucasian donors. The later analysis used no new phenotypic data to find candidate immune exposures, relying instead on TCR beta sequences and their occurrence across donors. An early release that covered some 630 HLA-typed donors contained about 300 gigabases of sequencing data and 75 million to 100 million unique TCR sequences. The number of typed donors differed by locus: about 620-640 for A, B, C, DRB1 and DQB1; approximately 520 for DQA1; roughly 600 for DPA1; and some 450 for DPB1. A few DR-DQ haplotypes were treated as single units for association and clustering because of strong linkage in the cohort. Genome-wide SNP genotypes for about 65% of the roughly 670 donors were used in a later genetic analysis, which treated that subset as a discovery cohort. Summary of the overall study and its limitations: A cluster of highly shared sequence variants was judged likely to be a technical artifact of the sequencing pipeline. In a later analysis, the rate of TCR association differed among HLA loci, with DRB1 alleles having the most associated TCRs and HLA-C alleles having the fewest. The classifier was reported to diagnose cytomegalovirus status with high specificity and sensitivity in both the original and validation cohorts. In a later analysis, HLA-associated TCR beta chains showed more clonal expansion and lower generation probabilities than non-associated chains that were equally common. Most CMV-associated TCR beta chains appeared to be HLA-restricted in a later analysis, and the HLA associations seemed to be driven largely by CMV exposure. The study gave a list of roughly 150 TCR beta chains associated with cytomegalovirus. According to a later analysis, parvovirus B19, influenza, CMV and Epstein-Barr virus appeared linked to several top co-occurrence clusters. An earlier analysis of approximately 570 of the donors showed that most TCR beta V segments appeared in productive rearrangements either about 87% or about 30% of the time, which broadly matched IMGT annotations. Fewer than 20 rarely observed V segments, including chromosome 9 orphons, were excluded from the earlier analysis of some 590 of the donors because counts were too low. A further reported finding was that TCR beta sequences accurately predicted the HLA-A and HLA-B alleles for most subjects in the first cohort. Most TCR sequences were observed very rarely across donors, whereas some public TCRs were present in many individuals. An association between a missense DCLRE1C variant and V-gene and J-gene trimming of TCR beta chains was found in a later genetic analysis and replicated in an independent cohort. In vitro tests confirmed that three of the cytomegalovirus-associated TCR beta chains recognize cytomegalovirus antigens. Presence/absence analyses assumed roughly uniform sequencing depth across donors, an assumption that may not hold. When HLA alleles, especially DR and DQ, strongly co-occurred, TCR associations were difficult to assign to individual alleles. In this cohort, only TCR beta chains were sequenced, and detectable features were limited by the absence of alpha or paired-chain data. Because HLA typing was unavailable for some donors at each locus, only the typed subset was used in association tests. The authors suggested that the approach could potentially be generalized to other disease states and immunological phenotypes. In a later genetic analysis, fewer N-insertions in productive TCRs were reported among donors in an Asian-associated ancestry cluster than the approximately 670-donor mean. A later analysis associated roughly 17,000 TCR beta sequences with specific HLA alleles at a false discovery rate of 0.05. For the cohort, immune exposure information was limited to CMV serostatus. Linkage disequilibrium might explain the correlated functional status among segregating V segments, but an unknown experimental factor could not be ruled out. Some IMGT-functional V segments, including TRBV6-2 and TRBV6-3, could not be distinguished by the 87-base-pair reads and were therefore excluded.

The CDR3 numbers 13 residues from cysteine through phenylalanine. Only the CDR3 DNA is retained, 39 bases long and in frame from the first base. The germline V gene encodes CDR1 GTSNPN and CDR2 SVGIG (reference sequence). V and J are truncated by 4 bases and 8 bases respectively, leaving an intervening sequence of 15 bases. The protocol used for the library was the immunoSEQ multiplex PCR assay. The multiplex PCR relied on a mix of 60 forward primers for TCR Vbeta segments and 13 reverse primers for TCR Jbeta segments. The CDR3 region of rearranged TCR beta genes was amplified from genomic DNA by a multiplex PCR assay. On the Illumina HiSeq System, the amplified TCR beta libraries were sequenced as 87-base-pair reads. The authors' pipeline ran thus. A later analysis tallied roughly 76 million unique TCR beta chains across the 666 repertoires, and approximately 12 million of those chains were shared by two or more donors. Raw reads were error-corrected and collapsed into unique sequences by a nearest-neighbor algorithm in which closely related sequences were merged to remove PCR and sequencing errors. To assign V, D and J gene segments, CDR3 sequences were aligned to IMGT reference sequences. For a sequence to be retained, a match of at least six nucleotides was required to both a V gene segment and a J gene segment. A rearrangement was called productive if the CDR3 had no stop codons and remained in frame with V and J, and every other rearrangement was called non-productive. Following IMGT convention, CDR3 was defined as the stretch from the second conserved V-encoded cysteine up to the conserved J-encoded phenylalanine. The earlier analysis of about 610 of the donors excluded any sequence lacking an unambiguous match to a single V gene segment. In an earlier analysis of 587 of the donors, a V segment was called functional when productive rearrangements were above 56.7%, and segregating when the standard deviation between donors exceeded 5%. To diagnose cytomegalovirus status from the catalog of TCR beta chain sequences, a statistical classification framework was built. In a later analysis, V and J genes were assigned by comparing TCR nucleotide sequences against IMGT/GENE-DB human TR gene sequences. The TCRdist pipeline was used in a later analysis to assign CDR3 sequences and most-parsimonious VDJ recombination scenarios. In a later analysis, every TCR beta chain was defined by the combination of its CDR3 amino acid sequence and its V-gene family, and reads without a unique V-gene family were dropped. A later analysis removed 450 to 600 highly shared, low-generation-probability nucleotide sequences to deal with suspected cross-contamination and a sequencing artifact. For each public chain, a later analysis derived a clonal expansion index from normalized ranks of inferred template counts within each repertoire. In a later analysis, generation probabilities were computed using a VDJ recombination model fitted to out-of-frame rearrangements, and the results were checked against IGoR. A later analysis scored TCR-TCR, TCR-HLA and TCR-CMV co-occurrence with hypergeometric tests, applying a repertoire-size bias correction to TCR pairs. To estimate false discovery rates, a later analysis permuted the HLA or CMV assignments 20 times. A later analysis grouped co-occurring TCRs with DBSCAN, adding TCRdist sequence similarity when clustering within HLA-allele-positive subsets. Repertoires with fewer than 30,000 or more than 120,000 public chains, plus five repertoires with anomalous nucleotide sharing, were excluded from co-occurrence clustering. TCRdb's version of the immuneACCESS table is confined to in-frame rearrangements and falls short of the full clone set. An unresolved V gene accounts for under half of the shortfall where checked; the remainder is of unknown origin. V and J calls and clone size come straight from that table; D and trimming were deduced from the DNA. In this sample the table shows approximately 110,000 clones, approximately 80% of which occur a single time. Around 1.8% of the sample belongs to the ten largest clones.

Source material: PBMCs. This TCR came from a man between 45 and 60 years old in good health and CMV-seronegative. The chain joins TRBV30 to TRBJ1-3; a tentative D call is TRBD1 (6 bases match). The sequenced DNA: TGTGCCTGGAACAGGGCGGTCCAGGACACCATATATTTT. Protein translation: CAWNRAVQDTIYF.